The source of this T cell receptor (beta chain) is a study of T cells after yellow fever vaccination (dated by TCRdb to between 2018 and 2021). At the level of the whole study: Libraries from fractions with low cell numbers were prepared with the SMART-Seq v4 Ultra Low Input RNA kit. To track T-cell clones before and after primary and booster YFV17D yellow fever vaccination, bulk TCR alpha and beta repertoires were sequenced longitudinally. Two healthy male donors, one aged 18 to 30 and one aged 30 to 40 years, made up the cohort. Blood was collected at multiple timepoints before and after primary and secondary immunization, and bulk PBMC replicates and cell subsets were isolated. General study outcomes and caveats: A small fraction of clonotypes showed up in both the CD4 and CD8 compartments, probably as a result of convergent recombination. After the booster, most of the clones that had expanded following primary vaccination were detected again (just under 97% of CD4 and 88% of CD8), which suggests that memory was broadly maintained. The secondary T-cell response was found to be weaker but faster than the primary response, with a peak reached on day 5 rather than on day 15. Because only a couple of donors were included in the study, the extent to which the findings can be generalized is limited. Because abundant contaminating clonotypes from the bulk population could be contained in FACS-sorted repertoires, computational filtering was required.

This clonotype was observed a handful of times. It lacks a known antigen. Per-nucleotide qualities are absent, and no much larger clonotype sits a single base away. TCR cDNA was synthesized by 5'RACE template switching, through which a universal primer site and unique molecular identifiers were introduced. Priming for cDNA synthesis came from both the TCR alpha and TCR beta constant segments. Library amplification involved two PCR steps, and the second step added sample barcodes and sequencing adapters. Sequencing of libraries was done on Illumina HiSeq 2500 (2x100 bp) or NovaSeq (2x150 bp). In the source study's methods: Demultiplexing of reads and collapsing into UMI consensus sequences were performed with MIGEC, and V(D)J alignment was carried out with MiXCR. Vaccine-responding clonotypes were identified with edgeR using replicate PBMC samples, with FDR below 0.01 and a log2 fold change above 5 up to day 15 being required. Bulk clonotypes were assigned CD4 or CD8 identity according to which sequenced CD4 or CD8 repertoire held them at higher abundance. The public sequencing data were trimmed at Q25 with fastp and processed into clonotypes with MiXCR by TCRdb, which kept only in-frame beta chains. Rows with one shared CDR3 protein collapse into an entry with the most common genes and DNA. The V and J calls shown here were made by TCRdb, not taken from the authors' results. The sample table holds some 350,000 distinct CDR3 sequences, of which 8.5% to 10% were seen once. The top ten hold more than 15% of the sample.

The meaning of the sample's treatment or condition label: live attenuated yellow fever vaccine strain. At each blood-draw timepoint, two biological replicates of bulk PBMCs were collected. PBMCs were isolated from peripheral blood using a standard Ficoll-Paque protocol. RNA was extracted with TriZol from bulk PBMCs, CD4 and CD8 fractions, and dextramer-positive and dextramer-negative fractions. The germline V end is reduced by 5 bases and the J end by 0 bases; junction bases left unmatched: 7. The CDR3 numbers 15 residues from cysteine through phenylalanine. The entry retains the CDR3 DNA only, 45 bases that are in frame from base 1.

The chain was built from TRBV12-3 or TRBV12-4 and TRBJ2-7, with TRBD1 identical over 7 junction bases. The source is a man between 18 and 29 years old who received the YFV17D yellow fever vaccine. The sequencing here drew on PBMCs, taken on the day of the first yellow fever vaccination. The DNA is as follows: TGTGCCAGCAGTCGTTCGGGGACAGCCTCCTACGAGCAGTACTTC. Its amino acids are CASSRSGTASYEQYF.